These 6 T cell receptor beta chains share one sample of origin, sequenced in a study of post-analysis software for immune sequencing data. Which antigens these TCRs recognize remains unknown. Unique molecular identifiers were built into the TCR beta cDNA libraries. TCRdb reanalysed the PCR reads using MiXCR and keeps one entry per CDR3 protein. This table holds fewer than 600,000 distinct CDR3 sequences, roughly 45% found once. Whole-study findings and limits: Five TRBV segments were significantly more frequent in patients than in controls. TRBV5-6, TRBV5-1 and TRBV20-1 were among these segments.

Input material: blood. These receptors were collected from a girl aged 10 to 17 with multiple sclerosis.

This clonotype was counted between two and nine times. This sequence joins TRBV7-2 and TRBJ2-7, with a weak D call TRBD1 (5 bases). Trimming stripped 3 bases from V and 3 bases from J, with 9 bases between. CDR1 and CDR2 from the germline V gene are SGHTA and FQGNSA. There are 13 residues in the CDR3. Written as DNA, the CDR3 is TGTGCCAGCAGCTTGTACAGGCACTACGAGCAGTACTTC. Translation: CASSLYRHYEQYF.

The chain links TRBV20-1 to TRBJ2-3; the match to TRBD2 covers 10 bases. Germline-derived CDR1 and CDR2 are DFQATT and SNEGSKA (reference sequence). The CDR3 has 14 amino acids. V was clipped by 5 bases and J by 8 bases; unmatched bases: 10. DNA for the CDR3: TGCAGTGCTTCCAGCGGGAGGGGGCGGGGTACGCAGTATTTT. This codes for CSASSGRGRGTQYF.

Regarding this clonotype: Sequence at one end of the junction differs from germline and may be a read error. V usage is TRBV20-1 and J usage is TRBJ2-1; 9 positions agree with TRBD1. CDR3 length equals 15 residues. Germline CDR1 is DFQATT and CDR2 is SNEGSKA (reference sequence). CDR3 nucleotides: TGCAGTGCTAGAGACCGGGACAGGGTACTCAATGGGCAGTTCTTC. Protein: CSARDRDRVLNGQFF.

The rearrangement uses TRBV19 and TRBJ1-1; D unresolved. Germline V gene lookup returns CDR1 LNHDA and CDR2 SQIVND (reference sequence). V gave up 10 bases and J gave up 1 base, with 16 bases separating them. The CDR3 contains 14 residues. CDR3 sequence reads: CATVRMGPNTEAFF. The CDR3 DNA is TGTGCCACCGTACGAATGGGCCCGAACACTGAAGCTTTCTTT.

V and J are TRBV9 and TRBJ2-5, with 9 bases matching TRBD1. Per the germline V gene, CDR1 is SGDLS and CDR2 is YYNGEE. J was trimmed by 4 bases and V by 0 bases; bases with no gene match: 7. The CDR3 loop spans 16 amino acids. CDR3 region: CASSVAAGQGRETQYF. The CDR3 coding sequence is TGTGCCAGCAGCGTAGCCGCAGGACAGGGGAGAGAGACCCAGTACTTC.

This rearrangement joins TRBV12-3 or TRBV12-4 to TRBJ2-1; D might be TRBD1 (5 bases). This CDR3 has 13 amino acids. Trimming pared 6 bases from V and 9 bases from J, leaving 15 bases between. The CDR3 region is CASRPTGYGEQFF. The DNA for the CDR3 is TGTGCCAGCAGACCTACAGGATACGGTGAGCAGTTCTTC.